The source of this T cell receptor (beta chain) is a study of blood T cell repertoires in COVID-19. Turning to the study itself: Samples came from the United States, Italy and Spain, spanning acute and convalescent COVID-19. PBMCs, B-cell-depleted T cells, or T cells were the source of the cDNA or gDNA that made up the material.

Assay: immunoSEQ multiplex PCR; the TCRdb copy retains only in-frame clones and omits some. The sample holds 200,000 or so clones, under 90% seen once. The sample comprised peripheral blood. This TCR derives from an elderly man with acute or convalescent COVID-19.

The CDR3 protein is CASSEQTSVGTQYF. CDR3 bases: TGTGCCAGTAGCGAACAGACTAGCGTTGGCACCCAGTACTTC. V and J are TRBV19 and TRBJ2-5, with 8 positions matching TRBD2. The ends lost 6 bases at V and 8 bases at J; junction bases unmatched: 11. Germline lookup yields CDR1 LNHDA and CDR2 SQIVND (reference sequence). CDR3 length: 14 residues.